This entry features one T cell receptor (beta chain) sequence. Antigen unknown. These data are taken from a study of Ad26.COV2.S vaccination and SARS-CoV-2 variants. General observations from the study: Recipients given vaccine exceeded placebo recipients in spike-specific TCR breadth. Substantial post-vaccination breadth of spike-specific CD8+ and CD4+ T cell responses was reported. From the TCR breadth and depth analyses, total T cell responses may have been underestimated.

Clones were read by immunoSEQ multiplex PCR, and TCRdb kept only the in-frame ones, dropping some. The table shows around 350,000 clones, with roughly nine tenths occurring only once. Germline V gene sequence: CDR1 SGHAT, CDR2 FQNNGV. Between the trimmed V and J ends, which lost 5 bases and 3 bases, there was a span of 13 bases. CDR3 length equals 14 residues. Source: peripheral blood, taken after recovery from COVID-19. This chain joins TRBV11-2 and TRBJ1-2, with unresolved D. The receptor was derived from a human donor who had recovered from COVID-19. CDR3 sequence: CASSITPAYYGYTF. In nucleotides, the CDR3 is TGTGCCAGCAGCATCACTCCAGCTTACTATGGCTACACCTTC.